This T cell receptor (beta chain) was sequenced in a study of cytomegalovirus exposure and HLA in healthy donors. Points from the study as a whole: The dataset shows that most TCR sequences were rare, while some public TCRs occurred in many donors.

J gave up 1 base and V 5 bases, and 10 bases lay outside the gene matches. CDR3 length: 17 residues. Germline CDR1 is SGHAT and CDR2 is FQNNGV. The PCR used 60 Vbeta and 13 Jbeta primers. Repertoires were generated with immunoSEQ multiplex PCR, while TCRdb's copy carries only in-frame clones and drops some. The data show about 160,000 clones, around 85% seen once. A word on this clone: Antigen: not known.

The clonotype was recovered from a man aged 40-55 years in good health and CMV-seronegative. The source material was PBMCs. V is TRBV11-2 and J is TRBJ1-5; 8 bases are shared with TRBD1. This CDR3 is CASSATGEGGSNQPQHF. The CDR3 DNA reads as TGTGCCAGCAGCGCGACAGGGGAAGGTGGAAGCAATCAGCCCCAGCATTTT. Full variable domain (rest looked up from reference TRBV11-2 and TRBJ1-5): EAGVAQSPRYKIIEKRQSVAFWCNPISGHATLYWYQQILGQGPKLLIQFQNNGVVDDSQLPKDRFSAERLKGVDSTLKIQPAKLEDSAVYLCASSATGEGGSNQPQHFGDGTRLSIL.